Below, 9 T cell receptor beta chains from the same sample are listed, as sequenced in a study of tumor-infiltrating lymphocytes in localized non-small cell lung cancer. Sequencing used immunoSEQ multiplex PCR; TCRdb keeps in-frame clones, though not all of them. The sample has about 8,400 clones, 77% seen once. The specimen was lung tumor tissue. Receptors originate from a human donor with non-small cell lung cancer.

This chain connects TRBV4-3 to TRBJ1-4, with D perhaps TRBD1 (6 bases). Trimming left V 6 bases short and J 8 bases short, with 22 bases between. CDR3 length equals 16 residues. CDR1 and CDR2 from the germline V gene are LGHNA and YSLEER. The CDR3 coding sequence is TGCGCCAGCAGTCCCGAGTCCAGGGGAGGTGGCGAAAAACTGTTTTTT. Translating it yields CASSPESRGGGEKLFF.

This chain links TRBV5-4 with TRBJ2-7; D is unresolved. Trimming cost V 0 bases and J 0 bases, with 13 bases left between them. The CDR3 totals 16 residues. Per germline, CDR1 SGHNT and CDR2 YYREEE (reference sequence). CDR3: CASSLGADWTSYEQYF. CDR3 in DNA: TGTGCCAGCAGCTTGGGGGCCGACTGGACCTCCTACGAGCAGTACTTC.

This clone was detected only once. The chain recombines TRBV7-9 with TRBJ2-5, with 12 nucleotides matching TRBD2. The length of the CDR3 is 15 residues. CDR1 is SEHNR, CDR2 FQNEAQ, per germline (reference sequence). J gave up 3 bases and V 9 bases, and 8 bases lay outside the gene matches. The CDR3 reads CASSSGRAWEETQYF. The CDR3, as DNA: TGTGCCAGTTCTAGCGGGAGGGCCTGGGAAGAGACCCAGTACTTC.

The chain uses TRBV15 and TRBJ1-5; no firm D call. The ends were cut back, 5 bases at V and 3 bases at J, with 8 bases in the middle. Germline V CDR1 and CDR2: LNHNV, YYDKDF (reference sequence). The CDR3 covers 13 residues. The CDR3 DNA reads as TGTGCCACCAGCGGCAGTTTCAATCAGCCCCAGCATTTT. This gives the protein CATSGSFNQPQHF.

The V gene is TRBV10-3, the J gene TRBJ1-1; TRBD1 agrees at 7 bases. The CDR3 is 15 amino acids. Germline V gene data show CDR1 as ENHRY and CDR2 as SYGVKD. V lost 6 bases, J lost 6 bases, and 13 bases stayed unmatched. CDR3 in DNA: TGTGCCATCAGAGAGAACCCGGGACAGTTCTCTGAAGCTTTCTTT. Translated: CAIRENPGQFSEAFF.

This chain joins TRBV27 and TRBJ2-1; 7 bases agree with TRBD1. From germline, CDR1 is MNHEY and CDR2 SMNVEV (reference sequence). The CDR3 length is 15 residues. V was clipped by 0 bases and J by 6 bases; unmatched bases: 5. CDR3 nucleotide sequence: TGTGCCAGCAGTTTATCAAACAGGGGTCGCAATGAGCAGTTCTTC. Its protein is CASSLSNRGRNEQFF.

The chain combines TRBV15 with TRBJ2-2; D is unresolved. Looked up from germline, CDR1 is LNHNV and CDR2 is YYDKDF (reference sequence). The V end lost 1 base, the J end lost 6 bases, and 3 bases lay between the germline ends. CDR3 size: 12 residues. The CDR3 DNA sequence: TGTGCCACCAGCAGAGTTCCCGGGGAGCTGTTTTTT. As protein: CATSRVPGELFF.

This clone appeared a few times. The rearrangement links TRBV6-5 to TRBJ2-1; either TRBD1 or TRBD2 may fit D (5 bases each). This CDR3 comprises 14 residues. The germline V gene encodes CDR1 MNHEY and CDR2 SVGAGI. Trimming left V 8 bases short and J 2 bases short, with 13 bases between. This CDR3 reads CASGGSGPYNEQFF. The CDR3 DNA sequence: TGTGCCAGCGGAGGTTCAGGGCCCTACAATGAGCAGTTCTTC.

This clone appeared a single time. CDR3 residues: CASGLVRTSGAYEQFF. The CDR3 DNA sequence: TGTGCTAGTGGTTTGGTACGGACTAGCGGGGCCTATGAGCAGTTCTTC. The V and J genes are TRBV12-5 and TRBJ2-1; 12 bases match TRBD2. V shed 0 bases and J 8 bases; nucleotides not matched to a gene: 5. Germline V gene data show CDR1 as LGHNT and CDR2 as FRNRAP. The CDR3 extends over 16 amino acids.